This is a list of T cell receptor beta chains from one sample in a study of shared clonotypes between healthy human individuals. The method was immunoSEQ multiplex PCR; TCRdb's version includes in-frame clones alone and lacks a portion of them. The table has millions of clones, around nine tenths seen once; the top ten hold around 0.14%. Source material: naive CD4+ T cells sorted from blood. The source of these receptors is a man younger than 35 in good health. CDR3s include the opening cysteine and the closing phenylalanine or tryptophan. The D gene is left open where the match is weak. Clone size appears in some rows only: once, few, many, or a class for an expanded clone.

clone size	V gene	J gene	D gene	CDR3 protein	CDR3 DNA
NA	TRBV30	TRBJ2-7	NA	CAWSIRTLTYEQYF	TGTGCCTGGAGTATCAGGACACTAACCTACGAGCAGTACTTC
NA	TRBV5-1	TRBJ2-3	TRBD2	CASRVVAGGPSTDTQYF	TGCGCCAGCAGAGTCGTAGCGGGGGGGCCGAGCACAGATACGCAGTATTTT
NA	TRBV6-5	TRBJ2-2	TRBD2	CASSSAGDTGELFF	TGTGCCAGCAGTTCAGCGGGAGACACCGGGGAGCTGTTTTTT
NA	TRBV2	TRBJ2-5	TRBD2	CASSEAGAGEETQYF	TGTGCCAGCAGTGAAGCCGGGGCGGGAGAAGAGACCCAGTACTTC
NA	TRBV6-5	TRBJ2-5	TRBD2	CASSTGVAGTQYF	TGTGCCAGCAGTACCGGGGTAGCGGGGACCCAGTACTTC
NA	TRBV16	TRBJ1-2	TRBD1	CASSHVDRGLGGYTF	TGTGCCAGCAGCCATGTTGACAGGGGGCTTGGTGGCTACACCTTC
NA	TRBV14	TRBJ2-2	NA	CASSQAWGLLTGELFF	TGTGCCAGCAGCCAAGCGTGGGGGCTATTGACCGGGGAGCTGTTTTTT
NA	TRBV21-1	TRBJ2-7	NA	CASSKVEPCDSYEQYF	TGTGCCAGCAGCAAAGTAGAGCCCTGTGACTCCTACGAGCAGTACTTC
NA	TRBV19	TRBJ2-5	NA	CASSKREKETQYF	TGTGCCAGTAGTAAACGGGAGAAAGAGACCCAGTACTTC
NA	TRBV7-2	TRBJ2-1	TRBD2	CASSLARTSGGNEQFF	TGTGCCAGCAGCTTAGCCCGGACTAGCGGAGGGAATGAGCAGTTCTTC
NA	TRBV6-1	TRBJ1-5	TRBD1	CASSWTGVPDQPQHF	TGTGCCAGCAGTTGGACAGGGGTTCCCGATCAGCCCCAGCATTTT
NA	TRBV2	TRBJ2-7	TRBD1	CASSVGQYYEQYF	TGTGCCAGCAGTGTGGGACAGTACTACGAGCAGTACTTC
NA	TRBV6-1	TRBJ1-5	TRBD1	CASSPGTANQPQHF	TGTGCCAGCAGCCCCGGGACAGCTAATCAGCCCCAGCATTTT
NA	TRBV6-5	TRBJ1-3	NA	CATTNGNTIYF	TGTGCCACCACGAACGGAAACACCATATATTTT
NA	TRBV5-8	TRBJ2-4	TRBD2	CASSLDGGAGKNIQYF	TGTGCCAGCAGCTTGGACGGGGGGGCAGGCAAAAACATTCAGTACTTC
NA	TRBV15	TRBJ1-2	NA	CATSRVFREYYGYTF	TGTGCCACCAGCAGAGTATTTAGGGAATACTATGGCTACACCTTC
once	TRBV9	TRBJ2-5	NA	CASSVTSRGVETQYF	TGTGCCAGCAGCGTAACTAGCCGGGGAGTAGAGACCCAGTACTTC
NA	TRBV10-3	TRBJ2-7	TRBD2	CAISAGTSLSEQYF	TGTGCCATCAGTGCCGGGACTAGCTTATCCGAGCAGTACTTC
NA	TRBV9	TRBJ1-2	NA	CPALDGYTF	TGTCCCGCCCTTGATGGCTACACCTTC
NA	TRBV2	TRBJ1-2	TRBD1	CASSVGTGGNYGYTF	TGTGCCAGCAGTGTGGGGACAGGGGGTAACTATGGCTACACCTTC